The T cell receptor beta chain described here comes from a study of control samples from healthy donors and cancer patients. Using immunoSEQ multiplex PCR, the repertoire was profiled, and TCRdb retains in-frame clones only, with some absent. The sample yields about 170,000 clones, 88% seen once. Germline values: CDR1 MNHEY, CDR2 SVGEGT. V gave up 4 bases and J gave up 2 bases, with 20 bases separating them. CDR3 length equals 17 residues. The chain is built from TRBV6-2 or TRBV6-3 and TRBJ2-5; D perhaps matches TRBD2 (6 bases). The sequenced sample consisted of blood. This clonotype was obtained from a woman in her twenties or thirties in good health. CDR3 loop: CASSSKFTGGPQETQYF. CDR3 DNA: TGTGCCAGCAGTTCCAAATTTACCGGGGGACCTCAAGAGACCCAGTACTTC.